This T cell receptor (beta chain) was recovered during a study of blood T cell repertoires in COVID-19. Study-wide background: Samples representing acute and convalescent COVID-19 were sourced from the United States, Italy and Spain. PBMCs, B-cell-depleted T cells, or T cells provided the cDNA or gDNA that made up the material.

Original processing methods: Cell counts per sample came from amplifying reference gene primers. Here immunoSEQ multiplex PCR was the method, and the copy in TCRdb shows in-frame clones only, minus some. V and J calls plus clone size are reproduced from that table; the DNA served to infer D and trimming. The sample gives roughly 64,000 clones, 85% to 90% of which show up once; roughly 3.2% is in the top ten. CDR1 and CDR2 (germline): SGHDT, YYEEEE. The CDR3 covers 16 residues. The V and J ends lost 0 bases and 2 bases respectively, with 13 bases between them. The sequenced material came from peripheral blood. This clonotype was sampled from a man aged 45-65 years with active COVID-19. The rearrangement joins TRBV5-6 to TRBJ2-3; tentatively, D is TRBD1 (5 bases). In DNA form, the CDR3 reads TGTGCCAGCAGCTTGGCTAGACAGCCTTCCACAGATACGCAGTATTTT. The encoded protein is CASSLARQPSTDTQYF. Based on the CDR3 plus reference TRBV5-6 and TRBJ2-3, the full variable domain is DAGVTQSPTHLIKTRGQQVTLRCSPKSGHDTVSWYQQALGQGPQFIFQYYEEEERQRGNFPDRFSGHQFPNYSSELNVNALLLGDSALYLCASSLARQPSTDTQYFGPGTRLTVL.